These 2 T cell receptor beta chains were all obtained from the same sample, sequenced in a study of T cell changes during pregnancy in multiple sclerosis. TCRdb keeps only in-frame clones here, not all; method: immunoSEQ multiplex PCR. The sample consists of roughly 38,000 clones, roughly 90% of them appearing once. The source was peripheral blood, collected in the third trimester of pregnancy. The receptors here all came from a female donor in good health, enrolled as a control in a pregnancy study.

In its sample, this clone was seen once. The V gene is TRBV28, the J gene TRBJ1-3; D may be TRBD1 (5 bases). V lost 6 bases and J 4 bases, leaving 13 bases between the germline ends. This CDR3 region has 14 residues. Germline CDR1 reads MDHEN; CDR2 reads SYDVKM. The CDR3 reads CASSSRVYGNTIYF. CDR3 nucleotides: TGTGCCAGCAGCTCCAGGGTGTACGGAAACACCATATATTTT.

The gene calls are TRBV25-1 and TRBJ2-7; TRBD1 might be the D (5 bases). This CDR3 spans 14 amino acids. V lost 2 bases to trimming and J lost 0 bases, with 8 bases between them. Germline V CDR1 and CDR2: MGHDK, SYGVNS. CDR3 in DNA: TGTGCCAGCAGTGAAACAGGCGTCTCCTACGAGCAGTACTTC. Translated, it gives CASSETGVSYEQYF.